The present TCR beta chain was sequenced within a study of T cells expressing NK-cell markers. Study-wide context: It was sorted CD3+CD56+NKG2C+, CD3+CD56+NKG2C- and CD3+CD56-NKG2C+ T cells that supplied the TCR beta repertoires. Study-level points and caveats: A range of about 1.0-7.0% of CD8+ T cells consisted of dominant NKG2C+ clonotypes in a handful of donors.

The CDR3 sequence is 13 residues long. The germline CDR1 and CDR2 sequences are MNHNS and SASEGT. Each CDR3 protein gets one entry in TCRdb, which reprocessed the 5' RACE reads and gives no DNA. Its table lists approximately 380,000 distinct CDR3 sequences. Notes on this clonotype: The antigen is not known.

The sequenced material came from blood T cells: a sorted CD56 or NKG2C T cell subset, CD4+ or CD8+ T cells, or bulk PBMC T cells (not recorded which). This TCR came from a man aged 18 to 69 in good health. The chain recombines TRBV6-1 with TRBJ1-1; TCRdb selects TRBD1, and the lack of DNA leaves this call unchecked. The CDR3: CASRRDRVSEAFF.